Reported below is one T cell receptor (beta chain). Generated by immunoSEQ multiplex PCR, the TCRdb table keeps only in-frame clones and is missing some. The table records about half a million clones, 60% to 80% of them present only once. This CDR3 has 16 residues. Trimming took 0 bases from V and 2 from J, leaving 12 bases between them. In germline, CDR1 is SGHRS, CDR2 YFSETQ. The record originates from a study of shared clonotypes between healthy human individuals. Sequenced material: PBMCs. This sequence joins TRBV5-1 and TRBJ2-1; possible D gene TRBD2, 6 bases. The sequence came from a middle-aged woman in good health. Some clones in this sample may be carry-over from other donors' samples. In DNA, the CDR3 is TGCGCCAGCAGCTTGGAGGAGGGACGAACCTACAATGAGCAGTTCTTC. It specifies CASSLEEGRTYNEQFF. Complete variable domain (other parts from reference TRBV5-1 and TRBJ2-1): KAGVTQTPRYLIKTRGQQVTLSCSPISGHRSVSWYQQTPGQGLQFLFEYFSETQRNKGNFPGRFSGRQFSNSRSEMNVSTLELGDSALYLCASSLEEGRTYNEQFFGPGTRLTVL.